One sample yielded the 9 T cell receptor beta chains listed below, sequenced in a study of technical replicates of blood from several donors. Measured with immunoSEQ multiplex PCR; TCRdb has only the in-frame clones, and not every one. The sample carries around 80,000 clones, about 98% recorded once. The sequencing sample was made of T cells isolated from PBMCs. These receptors all come from a human donor in good health.

The chain uses TRBV29-1 and TRBJ2-2; D is possibly TRBD1 (6 bases). Trimming took off 6 bases at V and 6 bases at J, with 11 bases between the two ends. The CDR3 is 12 residues long. The germline gives CDR1 SQVTM, CDR2 ANQGSEA. DNA of the CDR3: TGCAGCGTCCGAACAGGGTCCGGGGAGCTGTTTTTT. Translating it yields CSVRTGSGELFF.

The J gene is TRBJ2-7, the V gene TRBV2; TRBD2 matches 7 bases. The CDR3 totals 15 residues. Unmatched junction bases numbered 9, after V lost 6 bases and J lost 1 base. Germline lookup yields CDR1 SNHLY and CDR2 FYNNEI. The CDR3 nucleotides are TGTGCCAGCAGAAGGGGAGCGGGATCTTCCTACGAGCAGTACTTC. As protein: CASRRGAGSSYEQYF.

This chain uses TRBV11-1 with TRBJ2-3; 8 nucleotides match TRBD2. Germline assignment: CDR1 SGHAT and CDR2 FQDESV (reference sequence). The CDR3 has 16 amino acids. Trimming took 5 bases from V and 1 from J; bases not matched to a gene: 8. The CDR3 spells CASSRGGAGGTDTQYF. The CDR3 coding sequence is TGTGCCAGCAGCCGGGGGGGGGCAGGGGGCACAGATACGCAGTATTTT.

The chain links TRBV10-3 to TRBJ2-2; tentative D call: TRBD2 (6 bases). This CDR3 spans 14 amino acids. The V gene's germline CDR1 is ENHRY and CDR2 SYGVKD. The V gene lost 3 bases and the J gene lost 4 bases, with 9 bases spanning the gap. CDR3 region: CAISDFGGTGELFF. The CDR3 coding sequence is TGTGCCATCAGTGATTTCGGGGGCACCGGGGAGCTGTTTTTT.

The rearrangement joins TRBV10-3 to TRBJ1-3; TRBD1 agrees at 7 bases. CDR1 is ENHRY, CDR2 SYGVKD, per germline. Trimming cost V 0 bases and J 4 bases; bases outside gene matches: 6. The CDR3 runs to 16 residues. The CDR3 bases are TGTGCCATCAGTGAGTCGAAGACAGGGCAAGGAAACACCATATATTTT. It translates to CAISESKTGQGNTIYF.

The V gene is TRBV10-1, the J gene TRBJ2-6; 10 bases line up with TRBD1. Trimming cost V 9 bases and J 4 bases; bases outside gene matches: 6. The CDR3 sequence is 15 residues long. Germline lookup yields CDR1 WNHNN and CDR2 SYGVQD (reference sequence). CDR3 in DNA: TGCGCCAGTGGGACAGGGGAGAGCGGGGCCAACGTCCTGACTTTC. Translated, it gives CASGTGESGANVLTF.

DNA for the CDR3: TGTGCCAGCAGCTTACTATTAGCGGGAGAGCAGTACTTC. It codes for CASSLLLAGEQYF. The chain has TRBV7-9 and TRBJ2-7; 8 bases are a match to TRBD2. After removal of 2 bases from V and 7 bases from J, the junction contained 4 bases not matched to a gene. CDR1 is SEHNR, CDR2 FQNEAQ, per germline (reference sequence). CDR3 size: 13 residues.

The V call is TRBV4-1, the J call TRBJ1-3, with D unresolved. CDR1 MGHRA and CDR2 YSYEKL come from the germline V gene. The length of the CDR3 is 16 residues. Trimming left V 0 bases short and J 4 bases short, with 13 bases between. The CDR3 DNA sequence: TGCGCCAGCAGCCAAGATCGAGGAATCGGAGGAAACACCATATATTTT. It encodes CASSQDRGIGGNTIYF.

The gene calls are TRBV9 and TRBJ2-3, with 12 bases that match TRBD2. Trimming at V came to 3 bases and at J to 5 bases, leaving 7 bases not matched to a gene. Per the germline V gene, CDR1 is SGDLS and CDR2 is YYNGEE. This CDR3 comprises 16 residues. CDR3 nucleotide sequence: TGTGCCAGCAGCGCTTCTAGCGGGGGGGCCGTAGATACGCAGTATTTT. Residues: CASSASSGGAVDTQYF.